What follows is one T cell receptor (beta chain) and its context. This clone was recorded only once. The antigen it binds to is not known. Within one base of it there is no much larger clone, and no base qualities were kept. These data originate in a study of T cell changes during pregnancy in multiple sclerosis (dated by TCRdb to 2018 to 2020). For context, the study as a whole: Changes in the T cell repertoire over the course of pregnancy were examined in this study in women with multiple sclerosis.

The germline ends are 14 bases apart after V is trimmed by 8 bases and J by 8 bases. The germline V gene provides CDR1 SNHLY and CDR2 FYNNEI. The CDR3 spans 12 residues, from the cysteine through the phenylalanine. The kept DNA is CDR3 alone, 36 bases in frame from the first base. Library construction relied on the immunoSEQ multiplex PCR assay. TCRdb retrieved this table from immuneACCESS and kept in-frame rearrangements only. Not all clones are present; in checked studies, unresolved V genes account for under half, and no reason is known for the remainder. This sample is represented by 75,000 to 85,000 clones; 85% to 95% of them were singletons. Over 2% of the sample belongs to the ten largest clones.

The sample here was peripheral blood, taken in the second trimester of pregnancy. Recombination connected TRBV2 to TRBJ2-3, with no D gene named confidently. The receptor comes from a female donor with multiple sclerosis, enrolled in a pregnancy study. The DNA sequence reads TGTGCCAGCTCGGATGGCGCAGGTACGCAGTATTTT. Translated, this is CASSDGAGTQYF.